Detailed here is one T cell receptor (beta chain). Original processing notes: Estimation of nucleated cell counts relied on the amplification of reference gene primers. This table comes from immunoSEQ multiplex PCR, and its TCRdb copy is limited to in-frame clones, with some not included. The D gene and trimming were derived from the DNA, and the V and J assignments and clone size from that table. The sample consists of about 63,000 clones, just over 85% of them appearing once. This sample was taken from a study of blood T cell repertoires in COVID-19. Study-level background: Samples taken during acute and convalescent COVID-19 were collected in the United States, Italy and Spain. The cDNA or gDNA used as material had been derived from T cells, B-cell-depleted T cells, or PBMCs.

V was cut by 10 bases and J by 2 bases, with 15 bases left in between. Germline-derived CDR1 and CDR2 are LNHDA and SQIVND (reference sequence). The CDR3 length is 14 residues. The sequenced sample was peripheral blood. The clonotype was recovered from a human donor in a cohort sampled during active COVID-19. This chain joins TRBV19 and TRBJ1-3; D perhaps matches TRBD1 (5 bases). CDR3 sequence: CATRPGGAGNTIYF. The CDR3, as DNA: TGTGCCACCCGACCTGGAGGGGCTGGAAACACCATATATTTT.